This T cell receptor (beta chain) was observed in a study of beta chain features in type 1 diabetes. The investigators reverse transcribed all of the isolated RNA, so they sequenced expressed TCRB transcripts. Libraries were prepared by immunoSEQ multiplex PCR; TCRdb keeps only in-frame clonotypes and omits some of them. This table holds around 500,000 clones, 11% found once. The germline CDR1 and CDR2 sequences are LNHNV and YYDKDF (reference sequence). V lost 5 bases to trimming and J lost 8 bases, with 15 bases between them. There are 14 residues in the CDR3. The TCR originated in a woman aged 18-35 years in good health. This chain uses TRBV15 with TRBJ1-4; D might be TRBD1 (5 bases). The sample taken for sequencing was naive CD4+ T cells from blood. This CDR3 is CATSGPPRGEKLFF. CDR3 sequence (DNA): TGTGCCACCAGCGGACCCCCGCGGGGGGAAAAACTGTTTTTT.